This is a list of T cell receptor beta chains from one sample in a study of T cell changes during pregnancy in multiple sclerosis. Using immunoSEQ multiplex PCR, the repertoire was profiled, and TCRdb retains in-frame clones only, with some absent. The sample consists of over 80,000 clones, roughly nine tenths of them appearing once. The sample consisted of peripheral blood, taken in the second trimester of pregnancy. The receptors here all came from a female donor in good health, enrolled as a control in a pregnancy study. The CDR3 runs from the conserved cysteine through the conserved F or W. The order of the fields is D gene, V gene, clone size, J gene, CDR3 protein, CDR3 DNA. The D gene is left open where the match is weak. Clone size appears in some rows only: once, few, many, or a class for an expanded clone.

-	TRBV6-1	-	TRBJ2-7	CASNRGSYEQYF	TGTGCCAGCAATAGAGGTAGTTACGAGCAGTACTTC
TRBD2	TRBV6-4	once	TRBJ2-3	CASSRLAGGPDTQYF	TGTGCCAGCAGTAGACTAGCGGGAGGGCCAGATACGCAGTATTTT
-	TRBV5-1	-	TRBJ1-2	CASSLDSPNYGYTF	TGCGCCAGCTCACTGGACAGTCCTAACTATGGCTACACCTTC
-	TRBV5-1	-	TRBJ2-2	CASSNLQGGRTGELFF	TGCGCCAGCAGCAACTTACAGGGTGGGCGCACCGGGGAGCTGTTTTTT
TRBD1	TRBV6-1	-	TRBJ1-2	CASDRDRGNYGYTF	TGTGCCAGCGACCGGGACAGGGGAAACTATGGCTACACCTTC
-	TRBV9	-	TRBJ2-7	CASSAGGGRGWGRYEQYF	TGTGCCAGCAGCGCCGGTGGAGGGCGGGGATGGGGAAGATACGAGCAGTACTTC
TRBD1	TRBV19	-	TRBJ1-2	CASTPGQFNYGYTF	TGTGCCAGTACCCCGGGACAGTTTAACTATGGCTACACCTTC
-	TRBV6-5	-	TRBJ2-4	CASSYKPQGAKNIQYF	TGTGCCAGCAGTTATAAGCCGCAGGGAGCCAAAAACATTCAGTACTTC
-	TRBV28	-	TRBJ1-1	CASRGGTRRVSGSTEAFF	TGTGCCAGCCGGGGGGGGACAAGAAGGGTCTCGGGATCCACTGAAGCTTTCTTT
TRBD2	TRBV7-6	-	TRBJ2-3	CASSLPITSGAPGDTQYF	TGTGCCAGCAGCCTGCCTATTACTAGCGGGGCCCCCGGGGATACGCAGTATTTT
-	TRBV6-5	-	TRBJ1-3	CASTQQSSGNTIYF	TGTGCCAGCACCCAACAGAGCTCTGGAAACACCATATATTTT
TRBD1	TRBV5-1	-	TRBJ2-4	CASSLNRGAKNIQYF	TGCGCCAGCAGCTTGAACAGGGGGGCCAAAAACATTCAGTACTTC
TRBD1	TRBV18	-	TRBJ2-6	CASSPLGDRSSGANVLTF	TGTGCCAGCTCACCATTGGGGGACAGGAGCTCTGGGGCCAACGTCCTGACTTTC
TRBD1	TRBV6-5	-	TRBJ1-2	CASSYSARGYGYTF	TGTGCCAGCAGTTACTCCGCCAGGGGGTATGGCTACACCTTC
-	TRBV25-1	-	TRBJ2-1	CASSEAGSSYNEQFF	TGTGCCAGCAGTGAGGCGGGGAGCTCCTACAATGAGCAGTTCTTC
-	TRBV7-2	-	TRBJ2-3	CASSYGRELDTQYF	TGTGCCAGCAGTTACGGACGGGAGTTAGATACGCAGTATTTT
TRBD1	TRBV9	few	TRBJ1-6	CASSVYGTGFSPLHF	TGTGCCAGCAGCGTATATGGGACAGGGTTTTCACCCCTCCACTTT
-	TRBV30	few	TRBJ1-4	CAWGRNEKLFF	TGTGCCTGGGGCAGGAATGAAAAACTGTTTTTT
-	TRBV19	-	TRBJ2-3	CASSIGGRGPDTQYF	TGTGCCAGTAGTATAGGTGGGAGAGGTCCAGATACGCAGTATTTT
-	TRBV18	-	TRBJ2-7	CASSPDSPSYEQYF	TGTGCCAGCTCACCCGACAGCCCCTCCTACGAGCAGTACTTC
TRBD2	TRBV6-1	-	TRBJ2-7	CASTSRGGTLYEQYF	TGTGCCAGCACCTCCCGCGGGGGGACCCTCTACGAGCAGTACTTC